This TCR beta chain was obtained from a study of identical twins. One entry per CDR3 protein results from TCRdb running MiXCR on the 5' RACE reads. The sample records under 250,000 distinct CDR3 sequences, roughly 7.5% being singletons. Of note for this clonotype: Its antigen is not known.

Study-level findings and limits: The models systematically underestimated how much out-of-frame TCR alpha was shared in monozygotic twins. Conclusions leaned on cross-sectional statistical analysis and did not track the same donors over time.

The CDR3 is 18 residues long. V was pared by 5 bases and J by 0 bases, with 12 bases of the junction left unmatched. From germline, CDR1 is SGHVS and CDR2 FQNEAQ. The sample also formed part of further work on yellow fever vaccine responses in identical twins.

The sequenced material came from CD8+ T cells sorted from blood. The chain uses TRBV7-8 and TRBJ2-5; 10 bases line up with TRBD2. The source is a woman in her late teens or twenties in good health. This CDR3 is CASSIKPGLAPYQETQYF. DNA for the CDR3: TGTGCCAGCAGCATAAAGCCGGGACTAGCGCCTTACCAAGAGACCCAGTACTTC.